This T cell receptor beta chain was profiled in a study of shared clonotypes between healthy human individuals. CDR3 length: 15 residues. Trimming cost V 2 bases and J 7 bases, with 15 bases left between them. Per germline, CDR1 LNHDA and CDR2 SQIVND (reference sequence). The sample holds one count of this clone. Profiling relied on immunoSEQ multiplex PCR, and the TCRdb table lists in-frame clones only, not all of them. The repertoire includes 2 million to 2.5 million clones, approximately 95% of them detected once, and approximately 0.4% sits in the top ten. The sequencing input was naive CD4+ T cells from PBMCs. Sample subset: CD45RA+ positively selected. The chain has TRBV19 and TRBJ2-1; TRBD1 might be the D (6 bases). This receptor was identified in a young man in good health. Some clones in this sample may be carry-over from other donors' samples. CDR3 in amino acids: CASSISQGHWNEQFF. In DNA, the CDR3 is TGTGCCAGTAGTATAAGCCAGGGGCACTGGAATGAGCAGTTCTTC.